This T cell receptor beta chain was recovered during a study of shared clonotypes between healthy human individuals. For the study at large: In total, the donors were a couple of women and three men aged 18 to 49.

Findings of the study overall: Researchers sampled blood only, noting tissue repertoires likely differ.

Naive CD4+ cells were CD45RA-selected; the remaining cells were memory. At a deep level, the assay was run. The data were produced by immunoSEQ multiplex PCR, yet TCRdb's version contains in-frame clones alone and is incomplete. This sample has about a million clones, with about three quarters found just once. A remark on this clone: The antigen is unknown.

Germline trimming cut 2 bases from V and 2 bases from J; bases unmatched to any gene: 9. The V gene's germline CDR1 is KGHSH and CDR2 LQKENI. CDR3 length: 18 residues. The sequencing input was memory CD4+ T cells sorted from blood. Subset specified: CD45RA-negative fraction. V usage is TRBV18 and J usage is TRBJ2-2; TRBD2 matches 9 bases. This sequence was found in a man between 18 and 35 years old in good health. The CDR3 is CASSPEVLAGSNTGELFF. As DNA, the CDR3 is TGTGCCAGCTCACCAGAGGTCCTAGCGGGGAGCAACACCGGGGAGCTGTTTTTT.